The clone carrying this TCR beta chain was seen only a few times. This sample is part of a study of T cell responses to AZD1222 COVID-19 vaccine. Libraries were prepared by immunoSEQ multiplex PCR; TCRdb keeps only in-frame clonotypes and omits some of them. The sample contains 180,000 or so clones, more than 70% of which appear only once. Trimming pared 2 bases from V and 3 bases from J, leaving 14 bases between. CDR3 length: 15 amino acids. The germline V gene has CDR1 MNHNS and CDR2 SASEGT. The sample here was peripheral blood, taken 28 days after the second AZD1222 dose. The TCR originated in an adult who received the AZD1222 COVID-19 vaccine. The chain employs TRBV6-1 and TRBJ2-7; D not resolved. The CDR3 DNA reads as TGTGCCAGCAGTGAATCTGGGGTAATGAGCTACGAGCAGTACTTC. The encoded protein is CASSESGVMSYEQYF.